The clone carrying this T cell receptor (beta chain) rates as medium-sized (0.01 to 0.1%). The target antigen is unknown. Repertoires were generated with immunoSEQ multiplex PCR, while TCRdb's copy carries only in-frame clones and drops some. The sample holds about 10,000 clones; less than 80% are singletons and the top ten take approximately 22%. This specimen comes from a study of OX40 agonist ivuxolimab in advanced cancers. The CDR3 extends over 14 amino acids. With 2 bases removed from V and 12 bases from J, the gap between germline ends came to 15 bases. CDR1 and CDR2 (germline): SGHDT, YYEEEE. Notes on the study in general: Average numbers of expanded clones were greater in CD8+ T cells than in CD4+.

The receptor comes from an adult with an advanced solid tumor such as melanoma, head and neck, liver or kidney cancer. This material consisted of CD4+ or CD8+ T cells sorted from blood, taken in a trial of the OX40 agonist ivuxolimab. The V gene is TRBV5-6, the J gene TRBJ1-6; D unclear. The CDR3 protein is CASSLGVGVRPLHF. In nucleotides, the CDR3 is TGTGCCAGCAGCTTAGGAGTAGGCGTGCGACCCCTCCACTTT.